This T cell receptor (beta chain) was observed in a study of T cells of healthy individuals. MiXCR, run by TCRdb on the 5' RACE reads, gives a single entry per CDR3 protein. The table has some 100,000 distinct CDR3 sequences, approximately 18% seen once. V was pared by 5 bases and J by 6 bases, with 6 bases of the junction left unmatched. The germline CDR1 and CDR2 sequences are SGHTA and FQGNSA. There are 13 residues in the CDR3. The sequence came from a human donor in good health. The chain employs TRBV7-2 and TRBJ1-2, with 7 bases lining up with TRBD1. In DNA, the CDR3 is TGTGCCAGCAGCACAGGGGCCAGGGATGGCTACACCTTC. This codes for CASSTGARDGYTF.